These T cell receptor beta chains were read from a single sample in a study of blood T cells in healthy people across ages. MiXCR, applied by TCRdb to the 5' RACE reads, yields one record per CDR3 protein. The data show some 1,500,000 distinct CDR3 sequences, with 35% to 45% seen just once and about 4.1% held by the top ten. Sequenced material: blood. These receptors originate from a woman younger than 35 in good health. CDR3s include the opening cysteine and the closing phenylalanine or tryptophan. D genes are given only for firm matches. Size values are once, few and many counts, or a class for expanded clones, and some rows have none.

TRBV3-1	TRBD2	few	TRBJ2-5	CASSQLAGQETQYF	TGTGCCAGCAGCCAACTAGCGGGTCAAGAGACCCAGTACTTC
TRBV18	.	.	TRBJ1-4	CASSRGSLNEKLFF	TGTGCCAGCTCACGCGGATCACTTAATGAAAAACTGTTTTTT
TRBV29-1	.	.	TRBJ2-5	CSVGRGPGWGPEETQYF	TGCAGCGTTGGCCGGGGTCCGGGGTGGGGGCCCGAAGAGACCCAGTACTTC
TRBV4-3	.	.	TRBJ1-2	CASGQEAGDYGYTF	TGCGCCAGCGGCCAAGAAGCTGGGGACTATGGCTACACCTTC
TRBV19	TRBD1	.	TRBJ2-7	CASSPGQGFPYEQYF	TGTGCCAGTAGCCCCGGACAGGGGTTTCCCTACGAGCAGTACTTC
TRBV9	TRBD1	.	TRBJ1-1	CASSVHWDSQLYTEAFF	TGTGCCAGCAGCGTCCACTGGGACAGCCAGCTTTACACTGAAGCTTTCTTT
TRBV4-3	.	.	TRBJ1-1	CASSQDRNGNTEAFF	TGCGCCAGCAGCCAAGACAGGAACGGGAACACTGAAGCTTTCTTT
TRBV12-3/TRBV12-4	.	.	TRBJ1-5	CASSFQLRKQPQHF	TGTGCCAGCAGTTTCCAGCTGAGAAAACAGCCCCAGCATTTT
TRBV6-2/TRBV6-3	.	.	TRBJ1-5	CASSYSGQDFNQPQHF	TGTGCCAGCAGTTACTCCGGGCAGGACTTCAATCAGCCCCAGCATTTT
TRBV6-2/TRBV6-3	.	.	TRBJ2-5	CASAPGGQGRSQETQYF	TGTGCCAGCGCCCCCGGGGGTCAGGGGAGATCCCAAGAGACCCAGTACTTC
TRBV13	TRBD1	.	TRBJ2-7	CASSPGTGAPFSYEQYF	TGTGCCAGCAGCCCAGGGACAGGGGCGCCCTTTTCTTACGAGCAGTACTTC
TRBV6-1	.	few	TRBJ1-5	CASSGHLNQPQHF	TGTGCCAGCAGTGGCCACCTCAATCAGCCCCAGCATTTT
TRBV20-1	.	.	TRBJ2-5	CSARVYQQETQYF	TGCAGTGCTAGAGTGTACCAACAAGAGACCCAGTACTTC
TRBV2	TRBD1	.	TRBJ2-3	CASSWRTGHTDTQYF	TGTGCCAGCAGCTGGCGGACAGGGCACACAGATACGCAGTATTTT
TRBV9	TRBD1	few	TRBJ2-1	CASSVQGDDEQFF	TGTGCCAGCAGCGTTCAGGGGGACGATGAGCAGTTCTTC
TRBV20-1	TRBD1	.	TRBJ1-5	CSASSGTARPQHF	TGCAGTGCTAGCTCCGGGACAGCTCGGCCCCAGCATTTT
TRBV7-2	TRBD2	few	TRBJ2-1	CASSPQAGLSYNEQFF	TGTGCCAGCAGCCCCCAAGCGGGGTTGTCCTACAATGAGCAGTTCTTC
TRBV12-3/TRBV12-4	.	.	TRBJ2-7	CASSFRSPTHEQYF	TGTGCCAGCAGTTTTAGGAGTCCGACGCACGAGCAGTACTTC